These 14 T cell receptor beta chains were sequenced from one sample in a study of cytomegalovirus exposure and HLA in healthy donors (dated by TCRdb to the late 2010s). Preparation of the library involved the immunoSEQ multiplex PCR assay. The multiplex PCR relied on a mix of 60 forward primers for TCR Vbeta segments and 13 reverse primers for TCR Jbeta segments. TCRdb mirrors the immuneACCESS table, restricted to in-frame sequences. Some clones are absent from its copies; in checked studies, under half trace to an unresolved V gene, and the reason for the others is unknown. The sample's clone listing holds 150,000 to 250,000 clones. The ten largest clones capture roughly 0.74% of the sample. Sequencing was done on a sample of PBMCs. The receptors were sampled from a boy younger than 18 in good health and CMV-seronegative.

V is TRBV27 and J is TRBJ2-3; D is possibly TRBD1 (7 bases). The CDR3 sequence is 14 residues long. Germline-derived CDR1 and CDR2 are MNHEY and SMNVEV (reference sequence). With 3 bases removed from V and 6 bases from J, the gap between germline ends came to 13 bases. In DNA form, the CDR3 reads TGTGCCAGCAGTTTTACTCCAGGGGGGGATACGCAGTATTTT. Residues: CASSFTPGGDTQYF.

J is TRBJ1-5 and V is TRBV30; D uncertain. The germline CDR1 and CDR2 sequences are GTSNPN and SVGIG (reference sequence). The V gene lost 1 base and the J gene lost 9 bases, with 25 bases spanning the gap. This CDR3 has 17 amino acids. CDR3: CAWSALKVSGPISPQHF. The CDR3 coding sequence is TGTGCCTGGAGTGCTTTAAAAGTCAGCGGCCCGATTTCGCCCCAGCATTTT.

This chain connects TRBV2 to TRBJ2-7; maybe TRBD2 (6 bases). The V gene's germline CDR1 is SNHLY and CDR2 FYNNEI. Trimming left V 9 bases short and J 5 bases short, with 23 bases between. CDR3 length: 15 residues. DNA for the CDR3: TGTGCCAGAGCCCGCGGTAGGGGAGGACTGGACGAGCAGTACTTC. Amino acids: CARARGRGGLDEQYF.

On this clone: The sample has other DNA sequences that encode this CDR3 too. The chain combines TRBV2 with TRBJ1-2; 8 bases match TRBD1. CDR3 length equals 14 residues. V lost 6 bases to trimming and J lost 6 bases; unmatched junction nucleotides: 9. The germline V gene encodes CDR1 SNHLY and CDR2 FYNNEI. CDR3 coding DNA: TGTGCCAGCAGGAGGACAGGGTTGGTTGATGGCTACACCTTC. This sequence encodes CASRRTGLVDGYTF. The full variable domain, rest sourced from reference TRBV2 and TRBJ1-2, is EPEVTQTPSHQVTQMGQEVILRCVPISNHLYFYWYRQILGQKVEFLVSFYNNEISEKSEIFDDQFSVERPDGSNFTLKIRSTKLEDSAMYFCASRRTGLVDGYTFGSGTRLTVV.

The genes are TRBV12-5 and TRBJ2-4; 7 nucleotides line up with TRBD1. The germline V gene has CDR1 LGHNT and CDR2 FRNRAP. The junction had 12 bases not matched to a gene; V was cut back by 1 base and J by 0 bases. The length of the CDR3 is 19 residues. The CDR3 is CASGLAKTTGVLAKNIQYF. The CDR3 DNA follows: TGTGCTAGTGGTTTGGCAAAAACTACAGGGGTTCTAGCCAAAAACATTCAGTACTTC.

V is TRBV5-1 and J is TRBJ1-5, with no clear D. The CDR3 length is 13 residues. From germline, CDR1 is SGHRS and CDR2 YFSETQ. V was pared by 1 base and J by 4 bases, with 6 bases between. The CDR3 DNA reads as TGCGCCAGCAGCTTGACACAGAATCAGCCCCAGCATTTT. Its protein is CASSLTQNQPQHF.

The chain employs TRBV29-1 and TRBJ2-7; 9 nucleotides align to TRBD2. Germline V gene data show CDR1 as SQVTM and CDR2 as ANQGSEA. The CDR3 contains 13 residues. With V trimmed by 7 bases and J by 0 bases, 4 bases remained unmatched. The CDR3 is CSAAGGSSYEQYF. The CDR3 DNA is TGCAGCGCCGCGGGAGGGAGCTCCTACGAGCAGTACTTC.

The chain joins TRBV4-3 to TRBJ1-4; tentative D call: TRBD1 (5 bases). This CDR3 spans 16 amino acids. V lost 0 bases, J lost 2 bases, and 10 bases lay in between. Germline-derived CDR1 and CDR2 are LGHNA and YSLEER. In nucleotides, the CDR3 is TGCGCCAGCAGCCAAGAAGGTGGGGGGACTAATGAAAAACTGTTTTTT. Protein sequence: CASSQEGGGTNEKLFF.

This chain joins TRBV6-5 and TRBJ1-5; D is unclear. Trimming removed 2 bases at V and 6 bases at J, with 5 bases between. CDR1 MNHEY and CDR2 SVGAGI come from the germline V gene. The CDR3 contains 12 residues. The CDR3 DNA is TGTGCCAGCAGTTACCCCGGTCAGCCCCAGCATTTT. Its translation: CASSYPGQPQHF.

In the case of this clone: At the DNA level, this CDR3 is encoded by other sequences in the same sample as well. This rearrangement joins TRBV4-2 to TRBJ2-5, with TRBD2 matching 11 bases. The CDR3 contains 15 residues. V shed 3 bases, J shed 5 bases, and the junction held 5 bases outside the gene matches. The germline V gene has CDR1 LGHNA and CDR2 YNFKEQ. The chain's CDR3 is CASSQDSGGAETQYF. In DNA, the CDR3 is TGTGCCAGCAGCCAGGATAGCGGGGGGGCGGAGACCCAGTACTTC.

This rearrangement joins TRBV4-3 to TRBJ1-1; D remains unclear. CDR3 length: 14 amino acids. Germline V gene lookup returns CDR1 LGHNA and CDR2 YSLEER. The V and J ends lost 4 bases and 4 bases respectively, with 13 bases between them. Here the CDR3 DNA reads TGCGCCAGCAGCCTGAGTGGTTTCACCACTGAAGCTTTCTTT. The encoded protein is CASSLSGFTTEAFF.

This chain links TRBV27 with TRBJ2-1, with 9 positions matching TRBD1. This CDR3 spans 14 amino acids. Trimming at V came to 3 bases and at J to 9 bases, leaving 6 bases not matched to a gene. Germline V lookup: CDR1 MNHEY, CDR2 SMNVEV (reference sequence). This CDR3 is CASSFGTGSGEQFF. For the CDR3, the DNA is TGTGCCAGCAGTTTCGGGACAGGGTCAGGTGAGCAGTTCTTC.

The J gene is TRBJ1-1, the V gene TRBV5-1; weak D call: TRBD1 (5 bases). CDR3 length: 15 amino acids. From germline, CDR1 is SGHRS and CDR2 YFSETQ. Between the trimmed V and J ends, which lost 0 bases and 1 base, there was a span of 10 bases. CDR3 region: CASSLGGQPNTEAFF. The CDR3 DNA reads TGCGCCAGCAGCTTGGGTGGACAACCGAACACTGAAGCTTTCTTT. Using reference TRBV5-1 and TRBJ1-1 for the parts outside the CDR3, the full variable domain is KAGVTQTPRYLIKTRGQQVTLSCSPISGHRSVSWYQQTPGQGLQFLFEYFSETQRNKGNFPGRFSGRQFSNSRSEMNVSTLELGDSALYLCASSLGGQPNTEAFFGQGTRLTVV.

This chain joins TRBV7-9 and TRBJ2-2; D perhaps matches TRBD1 (6 bases). The CDR3 sequence is 14 residues long. Trimming removed 0 bases from V and 5 bases from J, with 7 bases in between. Germline loops: CDR1 SEHNR, CDR2 FQNEAQ (reference sequence). The CDR3 DNA sequence: TGTGCCAGCAGCTTAGCTCAGGGGACCGGGGAGCTGTTTTTT. It is translated as CASSLAQGTGELFF. The full variable domain, in which reference TRBV7-9 and TRBJ2-2 provide the parts outside the CDR3, is DTGVSQNPRHKITKRGQNVTFRCDPISEHNRLYWYRQTLGQGPEFLTYFQNEAQLEKSRLLSDRFSAERPKGSFSTLEIQRTEQGDSAMYLCASSLAQGTGELFFGEGSRLTVL.